This T cell receptor beta chain is drawn from a study of identical twins. Each cDNA held unique molecular identifiers, and template switching gave it a universal primer site. Via MiXCR, TCRdb re-called the 5' RACE reads, giving one row per CDR3 protein. The repertoire holds around 500,000 distinct CDR3 sequences, with approximately 15% as singletons. In this sample, this clonotype turned up a few times. Germline V gives CDR1 DFQATT, CDR2 SNEGSKA (reference sequence). V was clipped by 5 bases and J by 4 bases; unmatched bases: 8. The CDR3 has 15 amino acids. This same sample was also part of a study on yellow fever vaccine responses in identical twins.

Sample: CD4+ T cells sorted from blood. The chain combines TRBV20-1 with TRBJ2-2; 9 nucleotides agree with TRBD2. The clonotype comes from a woman aged 18-29 years in good health. CDR3 amino acids: CSAGILAGVTGELFF. The CDR3 coding sequence is TGCAGTGCTGGGATTTTAGCGGGGGTCACCGGGGAGCTGTTTTTT.